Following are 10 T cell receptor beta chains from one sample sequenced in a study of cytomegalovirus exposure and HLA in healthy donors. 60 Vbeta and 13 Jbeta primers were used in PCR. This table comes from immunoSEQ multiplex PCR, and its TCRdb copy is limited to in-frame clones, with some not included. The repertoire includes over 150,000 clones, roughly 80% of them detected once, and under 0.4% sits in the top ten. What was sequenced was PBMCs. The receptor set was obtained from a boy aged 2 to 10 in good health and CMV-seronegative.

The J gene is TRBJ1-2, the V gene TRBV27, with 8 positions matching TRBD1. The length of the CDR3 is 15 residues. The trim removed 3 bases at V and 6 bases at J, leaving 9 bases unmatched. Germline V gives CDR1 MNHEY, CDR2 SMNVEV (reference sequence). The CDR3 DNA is TGTGCCAGCAGTTTCACCCCCAGGGGGCAGGATGGCTACACCTTC. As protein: CASSFTPRGQDGYTF.

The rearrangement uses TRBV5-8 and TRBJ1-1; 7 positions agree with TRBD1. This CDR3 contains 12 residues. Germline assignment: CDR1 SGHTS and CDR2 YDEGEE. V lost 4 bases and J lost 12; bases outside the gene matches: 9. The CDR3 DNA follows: TGTGCCAGCAGCATAACCGACAGGGTGCCTTTCTTT. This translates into CASSITDRVPFF.

CDR3 DNA sequence: TGTGCCAGCAGCCGTTGGACTAGTCTAGGGTCCTACAATGAGCAGTTCTTC. Translating it yields CASSRWTSLGSYNEQFF. The J gene is TRBJ2-1, the V gene TRBV5-4, with TRBD2 matching 7 bases. The CDR3 has 17 amino acids. Trimming removed 4 bases from V and 1 base from J; junction bases left unmatched: 11. Germline V gene data show CDR1 as SGHNT and CDR2 as YYREEE (reference sequence).

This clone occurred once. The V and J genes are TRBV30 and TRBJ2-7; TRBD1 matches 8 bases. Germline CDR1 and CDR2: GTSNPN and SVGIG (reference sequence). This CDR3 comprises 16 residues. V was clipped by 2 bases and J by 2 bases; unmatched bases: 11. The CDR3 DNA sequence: TGTGCCTGGAGTAAGACCGGACAGGGAATCACCTACGAGCAGTACTTC. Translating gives CAWSKTGQGITYEQYF. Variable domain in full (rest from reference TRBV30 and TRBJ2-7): SQTIHQWPATLVQPVGSPLSLECTVEGTSNPNLYWYRQAAGRGLQLLFYSVGIGQISSEVPQNLSASRPQDRQFILSSKKLLLSDSGFYLCAWSKTGQGITYEQYFGPGTRLTVT.

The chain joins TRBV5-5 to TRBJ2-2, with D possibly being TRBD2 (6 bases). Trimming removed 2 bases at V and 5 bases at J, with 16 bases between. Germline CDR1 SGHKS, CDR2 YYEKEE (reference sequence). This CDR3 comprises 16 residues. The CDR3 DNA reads TGTGCCAGCAGCTTATCTCGAGGAGGGAGGACCGGGGAGCTGTTTTTT. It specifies CASSLSRGGRTGELFF.

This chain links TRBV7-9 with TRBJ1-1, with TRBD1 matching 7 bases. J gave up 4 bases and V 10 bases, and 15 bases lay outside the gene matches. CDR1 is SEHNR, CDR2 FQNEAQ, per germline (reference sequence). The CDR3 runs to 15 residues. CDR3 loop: CATGPRDRLPTEAFF. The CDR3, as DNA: TGTGCCACCGGTCCTCGGGACAGACTACCCACTGAAGCTTTCTTT.

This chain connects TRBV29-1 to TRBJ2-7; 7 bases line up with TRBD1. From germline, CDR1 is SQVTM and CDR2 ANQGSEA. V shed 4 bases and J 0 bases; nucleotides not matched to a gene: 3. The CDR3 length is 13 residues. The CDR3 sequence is CSVAGQTSYEQYF. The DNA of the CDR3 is TGCAGCGTTGCGGGACAGACCTCCTACGAGCAGTACTTC.

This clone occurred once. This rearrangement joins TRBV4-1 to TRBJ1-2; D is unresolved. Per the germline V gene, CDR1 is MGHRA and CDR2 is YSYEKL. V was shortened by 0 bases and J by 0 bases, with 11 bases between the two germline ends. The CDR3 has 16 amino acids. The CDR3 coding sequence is TGCGCCAGCAGCCAAGATTGGAGGAGAGCTAACTATGGCTACACCTTC. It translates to CASSQDWRRANYGYTF.

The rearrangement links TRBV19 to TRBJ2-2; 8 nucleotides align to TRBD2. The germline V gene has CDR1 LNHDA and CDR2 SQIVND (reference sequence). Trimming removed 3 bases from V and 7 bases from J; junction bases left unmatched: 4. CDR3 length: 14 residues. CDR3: CASSISGGNGELFF. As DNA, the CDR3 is TGTGCCAGTAGTATTTCGGGGGGGAACGGGGAGCTGTTTTTT.

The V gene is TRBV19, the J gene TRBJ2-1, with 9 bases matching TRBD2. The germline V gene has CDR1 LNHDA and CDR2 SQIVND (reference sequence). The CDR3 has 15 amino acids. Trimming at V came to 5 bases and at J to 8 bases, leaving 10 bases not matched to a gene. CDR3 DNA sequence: TGTGCCAGTAGTCAGACTAGCGGTAGCTCATATGAGCAGTTCTTC. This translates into CASSQTSGSSYEQFF.